The TCR beta chain under discussion was sequenced for a study of shared clonotypes between healthy human individuals. Per germline, CDR1 MNHEY and CDR2 SVGAGI. CDR3 size: 13 residues. V shed 5 bases and J shed 3 bases, with 8 bases lying between them. About this clone: The antigen remains undetermined. Other DNA sequences in this specimen translate into the identical CDR3.

Study-level points and caveats: Naive subsets typically showed greater estimated richness than memory subsets.

The CD4+ fraction was divided into a CD45RA+ naive subset and a CD45RA-negative memory subset. Generated by immunoSEQ multiplex PCR, the TCRdb table keeps only in-frame clones and is missing some. The table shows about 2.4 million clones, with approximately 93% occurring only once. The chain recombines TRBV6-5 with TRBJ2-1, with TRBD1 as a possible D gene (6 bases). The source is a man between 18 and 35 years old in good health. Some clones in this sample may be carry-over from other donors' samples. The specimen sequenced was naive CD4+ T cells from PBMCs. Documented subset: CD45RA+ positively selected. The CDR3, as DNA: TGTGCCAGCAGTAGGGACAACTACAATGAGCAGTTCTTC. Protein sequence: CASSRDNYNEQFF.